The 18 T cell receptor beta chains reported below all come from one sample, sequenced in a study of T cells after somatic rescue of genetic block. Libraries were prepared by immunoSEQ multiplex PCR; TCRdb keeps only in-frame clonotypes and omits some of them. This repertoire shows some 9,200 clones, about 74% found once; its top ten account for less than 25%. The sequencing sample was made of peripheral blood mononuclear cells (PBMCs). The receptor source for this set is a boy aged 10-17 years.

This chain joins TRBV6-5 and TRBJ1-1; D remains unclear. The CDR3 spans 14 residues. The V gene lost 3 bases and the J gene lost 1 base, with 9 bases spanning the gap. Looked up from germline, CDR1 is MNHEY and CDR2 is SVGAGI. CDR3 bases: TGTGCCAGCAGTTATGGGCCGGAGAACACTGAAGCTTTCTTT. It translates to CASSYGPENTEAFF.

The CDR3 here is CAISDWTSGTAGYNEQFF. CDR3 bases: TGTGCCATCAGTGATTGGACTAGCGGGACCGCCGGGTACAATGAGCAGTTCTTC. V gene TRBV10-3 combines with J gene TRBJ2-1, with 12 bases that match TRBD2. After removal of 3 bases from V and 4 bases from J, the junction contained 10 bases not matched to a gene. Germline assignment: CDR1 ENHRY and CDR2 SYGVKD. This CDR3 comprises 18 residues.

V and J are TRBV18 and TRBJ2-1, with 12 bases fitting TRBD2. The junction had 1 base not matched to a gene; V was cut back by 4 bases and J by 6 bases. CDR3 length: 14 residues. Germline CDR1 reads KGHSH; CDR2 reads LQKENI. The CDR3 loop reads CASSRLAGVNEQFF. In nucleotides, the CDR3 is TGTGCCAGCTCACGACTAGCGGGAGTCAATGAGCAGTTCTTC.

The chain links TRBV11-2 to TRBJ2-5; D gene uncertain. The end of the DNA is better explained by TRBJ2-7, so the J call may be wrong. This CDR3 comprises 15 residues. CDR1 SGHAT and CDR2 FQNNGV come from the germline V gene. CDR3 DNA: TGTGCCAGCAGCTTAGCGGCCCTGAAGACCTACGAGCAGTACTTC. It specifies CASSLAALKTYEQYF.

This chain connects TRBV30 to TRBJ1-2; 7 bases fit TRBD1. J was trimmed by 8 bases and V by 7 bases; bases with no gene match: 7. This CDR3 region has 11 residues. Germline V gene sequence: CDR1 GTSNPN, CDR2 SVGIG (reference sequence). CDR3 loop: CASTDRDGYTF. The CDR3 region has the DNA TGTGCCTCCACCGACAGGGACGGCTACACCTTC.

The chain carries TRBV2 and TRBJ2-5; TRBD2 matches at 8 bases. Matching the DNA end better, TRBJ2-7 makes the J call doubtful. The germline V gene has CDR1 SNHLY and CDR2 FYNNEI. The length of the CDR3 is 15 residues. For the CDR3, the DNA is TGTGCCAGCAGTCCGGGACTAGGCGTTAGCTACGAGCAGTACTTC. Amino acid sequence: CASSPGLGVSYEQYF.

There are a few counts of this clone. The chain links TRBV7-9 to TRBJ2-7, with TRBD1 matching 9 bases. Unmatched junction bases numbered 0, after V lost 0 bases and J lost 3 bases. Germline CDR1 and CDR2: SEHNR and FQNEAQ (reference sequence). This CDR3 contains 14 residues. CDR3 loop: CASSLAGQGYEQYF. CDR3 nucleotide sequence: TGTGCCAGCAGCTTAGCGGGACAGGGCTACGAGCAGTACTTC.

This chain connects TRBV10-3 to TRBJ2-6, with unresolved D. CDR1 is ENHRY and CDR2 is SYGVKD in the germline V gene. CDR3 size: 14 residues. Between the trimmed V and J ends, which lost 6 bases and 2 bases, there was a span of 8 bases. CDR3 in amino acids: CAIRRMAGANVLTF. Here the CDR3 DNA reads TGTGCCATCAGGCGGATGGCTGGGGCCAACGTCCTGACTTTC.

The chain is built from TRBV5-1 and TRBJ2-2; D gene unclear. This CDR3 comprises 14 residues. Germline CDR1 and CDR2: SGHRS and YFSETQ. V was pared by 1 base and J by 5 bases, with 9 bases between. The DNA of the CDR3 is TGCGCCAGCAGCTTGCCCCAAGGGACCGGGGAGCTGTTTTTT. Protein product: CASSLPQGTGELFF.

This chain joins TRBV6-1 and TRBJ1-1; TRBD1 is a possible D gene (6 bases). The CDR3 totals 13 residues. Trimming stripped 5 bases from V and 6 bases from J, with 13 bases between. Germline CDR1 MNHNS, CDR2 SASEGT. CDR3 nucleotides: TGTGCCAGCAGTCTTGGACAGTCCCCTGAAGCTTTCTTT. It encodes CASSLGQSPEAFF.

This clone has only one observation. The CDR3 is CASSKAKGRLGQGELFF. Here the CDR3 DNA reads TGTGCCAGCAGCAAAGCGAAAGGTCGACTGGGACAGGGGGAGCTGTTTTTT. The V gene is TRBV21-1, the J gene TRBJ2-2; the table's D gene call, TRBD1, was not cross checked with the DNA. TRBV21-1 is marked as a pseudogene. The CDR3 has 17 residues.

The chain recombines TRBV7-3 with TRBJ2-1, with TRBD2 matching 9 bases. There are 15 residues in the CDR3. Losses at the gene ends were 1 base for V and 5 bases for J; bases not matched to a gene: 3. From germline, CDR1 is SGHTA and CDR2 FQGTGA. CDR3 in amino acids: CASSLSLAGHNEQFF. CDR3 coding DNA: TGTGCCAGCAGCTTAAGTCTAGCGGGACACAATGAGCAGTTCTTC.

This clone was seen only a few times. The rearrangement joins TRBV27 to TRBJ2-7, with 9 bases lining up with TRBD1. The CDR3 runs 17 residues. Germline values: CDR1 MNHEY, CDR2 SMNVEV (reference sequence). After removal of 2 bases from V and 5 bases from J, the junction contained 13 bases not matched to a gene. As DNA, the CDR3 is TGTGCCAGCAGTTTAATCTTCTCGGGACAGGGAGACGACGAGCAGTACTTC. It specifies CASSLIFSGQGDDEQYF.

The rearrangement links TRBV30 to TRBJ2-5, with 8 bases that match TRBD2. The V gene end was trimmed by 5 bases and the J gene end by 7 bases; junction bases not matched to a gene: 18. The CDR3 is made up of 16 amino acids. Germline CDR1 and CDR2: GTSNPN and SVGIG (reference sequence). The CDR3 sequence is CAWVPGGSRDLGTQYF. Here the CDR3 DNA reads TGTGCCTGGGTTCCGGGAGGGTCAAGAGATTTAGGGACCCAGTACTTC.

J is TRBJ1-4 and V is TRBV21-1. TRBV21-1 is assigned pseudogene status. The length of the CDR3 is 16 residues. The DNA for the CDR3 is TGTGCCAGCAGAACGCGCTACAAGGTGCATAATGAAAAACTGTTTTTT. Its protein product is CASRTRYKVHNEKLFF.

In this sample, this clone turned up a few times. The CDR3 protein is CASSIASRLAGNTGELFF. As DNA, the CDR3 is TGTGCCAGTAGTATAGCATCGAGGCTAGCGGGGAACACCGGGGAGCTGTTTTTT. The chain employs TRBV19 and TRBJ2-2; TRBD2 matches at 8 bases. V trimming: 1 base; J trimming: 1 base; junction bases outside the gene matches: 8. The CDR3 consists of 18 residues. Germline CDR1 and CDR2: LNHDA and SQIVND (reference sequence).

The gene calls are TRBV28 and TRBJ2-7, with D perhaps matching TRBD2 (6 bases). This CDR3 region has 15 residues. Trimming removed 2 bases from V and 4 bases from J, with 15 bases in between. Germline V gene sequence: CDR1 MDHEN, CDR2 SYDVKM. CDR3 sequence (DNA): TGTGCCAGCAGTTTAGGTGGACCCCGGGGGTACGAGCAGTACTTC. It yields the protein CASSLGGPRGYEQYF.

The chain joins TRBV27 to TRBJ2-7, with 8 bases identical to TRBD1. The CDR3 is 14 residues long. Germline CDR1 MNHEY, CDR2 SMNVEV (reference sequence). J gave up 2 bases and V 2 bases, and 2 bases lay outside the gene matches. CDR3 nucleotides: TGTGCCAGCAGTTTAGGGACAGGAGCCTACGAGCAGTACTTC. Translation gives CASSLGTGAYEQYF.